This TCR beta chain was recovered during a study of OX40 agonist ivuxolimab in advanced cancers. Sequencing used immunoSEQ multiplex PCR; TCRdb keeps in-frame clones, though not all of them. The sample has roughly 25,000 clones, more than 75% seen once. Peripheral blood came from all dose cohorts at three timepoints. The germline V gene encodes CDR1 MNHEY and CDR2 SVGAGI. V was trimmed by 5 bases and J by 0 bases, leaving 8 bases between them. The length of the CDR3 is 15 residues. The chain employs TRBV6-5 and TRBJ2-6, with D uncertain. Source: CD4+ or CD8+ T cells sorted from blood, taken in a trial of the OX40 agonist ivuxolimab. The clonotype comes from an adult with an advanced solid tumor such as melanoma, head and neck, liver or kidney cancer. CDR3 in amino acids: CASSIDSSGANVLTF. As DNA, the CDR3 is TGTGCCAGCAGTATAGATAGCTCTGGGGCCAACGTCCTGACTTTC.